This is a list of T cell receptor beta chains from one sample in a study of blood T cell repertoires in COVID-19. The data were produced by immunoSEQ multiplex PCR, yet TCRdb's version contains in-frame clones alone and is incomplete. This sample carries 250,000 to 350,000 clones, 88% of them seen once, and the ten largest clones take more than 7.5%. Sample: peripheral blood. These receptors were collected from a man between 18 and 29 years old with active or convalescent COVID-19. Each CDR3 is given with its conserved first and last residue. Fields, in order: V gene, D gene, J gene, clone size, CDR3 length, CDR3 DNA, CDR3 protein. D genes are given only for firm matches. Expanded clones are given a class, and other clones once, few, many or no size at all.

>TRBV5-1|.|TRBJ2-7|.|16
TGCGCCAGCAGCTTGGGGTACAGGGCGAGCCTCTACGAGCAGTACTTC
CASSLGYRASLYEQYF
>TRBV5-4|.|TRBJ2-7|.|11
TGTGCCAGCAGCTTGGCCTCCGAGCAGTACTTC
CASSLASEQYF
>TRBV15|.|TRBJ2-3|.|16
TGTGCCACCAGCAGAGATTCAGGGGCCAGCACAGATACGCAGTATTTT
CATSRDSGASTDTQYF
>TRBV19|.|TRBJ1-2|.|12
TGTGCGACTCAGGGGACCTTCTATGGCTACACCTTC
CATQGTFYGYTF
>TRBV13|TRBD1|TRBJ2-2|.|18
TGTGCCAGCAGCTTAGAGGTTCTCAGGGGGCCGAACACCGGGGAGCTGTTTTTT
CASSLEVLRGPNTGELFF
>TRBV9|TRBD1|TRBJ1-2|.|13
TGTGCCAGTCACGGGACAGGGTATTCTGGCTACACCTTC
CASHGTGYSGYTF
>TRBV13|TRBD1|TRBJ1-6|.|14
TGTGCCAGCAGACCCGGGACAGGTCTTTCACCCCTCCACTTT
CASRPGTGLSPLHF
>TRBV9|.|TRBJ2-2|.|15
TGTGCCAGCAGCGTAGCCAGGACAGACACCGGGGAGCTGTTTTTT
CASSVARTDTGELFF
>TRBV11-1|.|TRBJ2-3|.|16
TGTGCCAGCAGCTTAGTGCGGGACAGTTCAACAGATACGCAGTATTTT
CASSLVRDSSTDTQYF
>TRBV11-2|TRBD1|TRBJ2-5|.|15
TGTGCCAGCAGCTTTCAGGGGGTCATCCAAGAGACCCAGTACTTC
CASSFQGVIQETQYF
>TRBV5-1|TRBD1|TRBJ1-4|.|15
TGCGCCAGCAGCACCCAGGGGGTATCGGATGAAAAACTGTTTTTT
CASSTQGVSDEKLFF
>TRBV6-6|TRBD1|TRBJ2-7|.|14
TGTGCCAGCATCAACGCAGGGGGATCCTACGAGCAGTACTTC
CASINAGGSYEQYF
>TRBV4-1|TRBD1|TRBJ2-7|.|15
TGCGCCAGCAGCCAAGGTGCCAGGGGGAACTACGAGCAGTACTTC
CASSQGARGNYEQYF
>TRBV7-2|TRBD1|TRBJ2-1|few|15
TGTGCCAGCAGCCGTGGGGACAGGGGGCGGAATGAGCAGTTCTTC
CASSRGDRGRNEQFF
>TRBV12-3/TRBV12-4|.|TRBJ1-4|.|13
TGTGCCAGCAGTTTGAGGATGAATGAAAAACTGTTTTTT
CASSLRMNEKLFF
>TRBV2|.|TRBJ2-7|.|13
TGTGCCAGCAACGGCAGGGGCTCCTACGAGCAGTACTTC
CASNGRGSYEQYF
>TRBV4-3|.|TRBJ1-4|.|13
TGCGCCAGCAGCCTACAGGGTGTGGAAAAACTGTTTTTT
CASSLQGVEKLFF
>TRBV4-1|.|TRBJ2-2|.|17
TGCGCCAGCAGCCAAGAGCCGGGACTGTCGATCACCGGGGAGCTGTTTTTT
CASSQEPGLSITGELFF
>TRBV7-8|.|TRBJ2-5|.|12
TGTGCCAGCAGCTTCCCGGTCGAGACCCAGTACTTC
CASSFPVETQYF
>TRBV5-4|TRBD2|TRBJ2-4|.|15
TGTGCCAGCAGCTCCGGGACTAGCTCCAAAAACATTCAGTACTTC
CASSSGTSSKNIQYF
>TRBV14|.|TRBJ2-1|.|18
TGTGCCAGCAGCCAAGAAGTCCCCCTAGCTAGCTCCTACAATGAGCAGTTCTTC
CASSQEVPLASSYNEQFF
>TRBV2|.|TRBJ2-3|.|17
TGTGCCAGCAGTGAATTTCCAAGCCAAACGTACACAGATACGCAGTATTTT
CASSEFPSQTYTDTQYF
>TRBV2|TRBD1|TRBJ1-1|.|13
TGTGCCAGCAGTGGACAGGGGAGGACTGAAGCTTTCTTT
CASSGQGRTEAFF
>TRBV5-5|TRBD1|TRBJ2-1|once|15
TGTGCCAGCAGCTTCGACCAGGGGGCCGGGAATGAGCAGTTCTTC
CASSFDQGAGNEQFF
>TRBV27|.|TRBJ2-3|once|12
TGTGCCAGCCCCCCAGGCATAGATACGCAGTATTTT
CASPPGIDTQYF
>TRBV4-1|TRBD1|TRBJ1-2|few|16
TGCGCCAGCAGCCCGACCTCGGACAGGCCTAACTATGGCTACACCTTC
CASSPTSDRPNYGYTF
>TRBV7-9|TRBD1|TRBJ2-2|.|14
TGTGCCAGCAGCAAGACAGGGGACACCGGGGAGCTGTTTTTT
CASSKTGDTGELFF
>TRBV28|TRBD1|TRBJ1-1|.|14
TGTGCCAGCAGAGGGCGGACAGGAGTTTTTTGGGCTTTCTTT
CASRGRTGVFWAFF
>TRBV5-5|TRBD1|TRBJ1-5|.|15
TGTGCCAGCAGCCCGGGGACAGTTAGCAATCAGCCCCAGCATTTT
CASSPGTVSNQPQHF
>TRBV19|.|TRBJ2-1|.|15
TGTGCCAGTAGTGCGGGGATGGGGGACTACAATGAGCAGTTCTTC
CASSAGMGDYNEQFF
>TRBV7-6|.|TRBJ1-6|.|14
TGTGCCAGCAGCCCCGGGGGGGGTAATTCACCCCTCCACTTT
CASSPGGGNSPLHF
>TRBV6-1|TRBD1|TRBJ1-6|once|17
TGTGCCAGCAGTGAAACCCGGGGGGGACAGGGAAATTCACCCCTCCACTTT
CASSETRGGQGNSPLHF
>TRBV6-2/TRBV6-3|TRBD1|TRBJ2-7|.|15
TGTGCCAGCAGTTTCCAGGGGGCCGGTGACTACGAGCAGTACTTC
CASSFQGAGDYEQYF
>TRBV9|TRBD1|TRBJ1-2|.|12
TGTGCCAGCAGCGTTGGGACAGGCGCTTACACCTTC
CASSVGTGAYTF
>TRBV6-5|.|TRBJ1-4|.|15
TGTGCCAGCAGACGGGACACTTCGCCGGAGGAAAAACTGTTTTTT
CASRRDTSPEEKLFF
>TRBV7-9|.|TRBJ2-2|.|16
TGTGCCAGCAGCCCCCCCCCTGGACAGACCACCGGGGAGCTGTTTTTT
CASSPPPGQTTGELFF
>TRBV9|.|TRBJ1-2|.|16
TGTGCCAGCAGCGTAGATCTACAGGACCATAACTATGGCTACACCTTC
CASSVDLQDHNYGYTF
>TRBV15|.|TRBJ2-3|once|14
TGTGCCACCCGGGGGTACCCACGCGCAGATACGCAGTATTTT
CATRGYPRADTQYF
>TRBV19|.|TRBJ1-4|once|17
TGTGCCAGTAGTTTGACAGGACATTCTGCAACTAATGAAAAACTGTTTTTT
CASSLTGHSATNEKLFF
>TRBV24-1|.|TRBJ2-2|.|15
TGTGCCACCAGTGATACGACAGTCAACACCGGGGAGCTGTTTTTT
CATSDTTVNTGELFF
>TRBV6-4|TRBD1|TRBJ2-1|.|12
TGTGCCACCTCACAGGGGAACAATGAGCAGTTCTTC
CATSQGNNEQFF
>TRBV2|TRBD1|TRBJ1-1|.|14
TGTGCCAGCAGACCTGGACAGGGAAGGTATGAAGCTTTCTTT
CASRPGQGRYEAFF
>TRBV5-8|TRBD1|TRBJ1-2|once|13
TGTGCCAGCAGCTTGACAGGGGACTATGGCTACACCTTC
CASSLTGDYGYTF
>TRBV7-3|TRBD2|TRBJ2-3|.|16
TGTGCCAGCAGCTTAAGAAGCGGGGGGGACACAGATACGCAGTATTTT
CASSLRSGGDTDTQYF
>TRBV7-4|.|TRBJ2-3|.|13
TGTGCCAGCAGCTTCTGGCAGGCAGATACGCAGTATTTT
CASSFWQADTQYF
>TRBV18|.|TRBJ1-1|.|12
TGTGCCAGCTCACCCGGCGATCGGAGGGCTTTCTTT
CASSPGDRRAFF
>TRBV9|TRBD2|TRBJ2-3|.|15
TGTGCCAGCAGCGTGAGCGGGGGGGGACCAGATACGCAGTATTTT
CASSVSGGGPDTQYF
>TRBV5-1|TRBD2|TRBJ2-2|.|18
TGCGCCAGCAGCTTGGAAGGACTAGCGGGGGGCCCGGCGGGGGAGCTGTTTTTT
CASSLEGLAGGPAGELFF
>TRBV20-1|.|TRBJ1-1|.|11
TGCAGTGCTACAGGAGGGACTGAAGCTTTCTTT
CSATGGTEAFF
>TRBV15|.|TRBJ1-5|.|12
TGTGCCACCAGCGAGTCGAGGCAGCCCCAGCATTTT
CATSESRQPQHF
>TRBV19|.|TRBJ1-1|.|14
TGTGCCAGTAGTAGAAGTACAGGGAACACTGAAGCTTTCTTT
CASSRSTGNTEAFF
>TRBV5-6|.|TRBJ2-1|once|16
TGTGCCAGCAGCACCCAGGTGCCGGGGACCTACAATGAGCAGTTCTTC
CASSTQVPGTYNEQFF
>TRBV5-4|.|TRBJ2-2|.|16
TGTGCCAGCAGCTCGAACAGGGTTACGGGCACCGGGGAGCTGTTTTTT
CASSSNRVTGTGELFF